This record concerns one T cell receptor beta chain sequence. The data are from a study of blood T cell repertoires in COVID-19. In the study overall: Acute-phase and convalescent COVID-19 samples originated in the United States, Italy and Spain. In each case, the material was cDNA or gDNA derived from T cells, B-cell-depleted T cells, or PBMCs.

Trimming took 4 bases from V and 4 from J, leaving 22 bases between them. In germline, CDR1 is KGHSY, CDR2 FQNENV. The CDR3 loop spans 17 amino acids. In the authors' workflow: Reference gene primer amplification gave estimated nucleated cell counts. Libraries were prepared by immunoSEQ multiplex PCR; TCRdb keeps only in-frame clonotypes and omits some of them. V and J calls plus clone size are reproduced from that table; the DNA served to infer D and trimming. The table lists over 150,000 clones, less than 90% of them singletons. This TCR came from a man aged 65 to 85 with active or convalescent COVID-19. This chain links TRBV16 with TRBJ2-5, with D perhaps matching TRBD2 (6 bases). Input material: peripheral blood. CDR3 nucleotides: TGTGCCAGCAGCCCGCCCTTAGGACTACATCGCCCAGAGACCCAGTACTTC. It codes for CASSPPLGLHRPETQYF.